This paragraph covers one T cell receptor (beta chain) sequence. Its antigen is still unknown. Primers: 60 Vbeta forward and 13 Jbeta reverse. This table comes from immunoSEQ multiplex PCR, and its TCRdb copy is limited to in-frame clones, with some not included. The top ten hold around 1.2% of the sample, which has 110,000 or so clones, around 74% seen once. The record originates from a study of cytomegalovirus exposure and HLA in healthy donors. Points from the study as a whole: With later analysis, a missense DCLRE1C variant became linked to TCR beta V- and J-gene trimming.

Per germline, CDR1 KGHSH and CDR2 LQKENI. This CDR3 comprises 13 residues. Trimming removed 2 bases from V and 8 bases from J; junction bases left unmatched: 2. The J gene is TRBJ1-4, the V gene TRBV18; 7 nucleotides match TRBD1. This TCR was sampled from a man in his forties in good health and CMV-seronegative. Material for sequencing was PBMCs. DNA for the CDR3: TGTGCCAGCTCACCAGGACAGGCAGAAAAACTGTTTTTT. It codes for CASSPGQAEKLFF. Drawing the rest from reference TRBV18 and TRBJ1-4, the complete variable domain is NAGVMQNPRHLVRRRGQEARLRCSPMKGHSHVYWYRQLPEEGLKFMVYLQKENIIDESGMPKERFSAEFPKEGPSILRIQQVVRGDSAAYFCASSPGQAEKLFFGSGTQLSVL.